The rows below give T cell receptor beta chains drawn from one sample of a study of OX40 agonist ivuxolimab in advanced cancers. Using immunoSEQ multiplex PCR, the repertoire was profiled, and TCRdb retains in-frame clones only, with some absent. The data contain more than 7,000 clones, around 71% of them singletons. Sequencing was performed on CD4+ or CD8+ T cells sorted from blood, taken in a trial of the OX40 agonist ivuxolimab. Receptor source: an adult with an advanced solid tumor such as melanoma, head and neck, liver or kidney cancer. The CDR3 runs from the conserved cysteine through the conserved F or W. The D gene is left open where the match is weak. Size tells how often a clone was seen (once, few, many) or the class of an expanded clone, and some rows leave it out.

size	length	V	D	J	CDR3	DNA
few	15	TRBV28	NA	TRBJ1-1	CASSWQLLAGAEAFF	TGTGCCAGCAGTTGGCAGCTCCTCGCGGGGGCTGAAGCTTTCTTT
NA	14	TRBV2	NA	TRBJ1-1	CASNEDRLNTEAFF	TGTGCCAGCAATGAGGACAGACTGAACACTGAAGCTTTCTTT
few	16	TRBV7-9	NA	TRBJ2-6	CASSTGTFTGANVLTF	TGTGCCAGCAGCACCGGGACCTTCACTGGGGCCAACGTCCTGACTTTC
medium-sized	16	TRBV7-8	NA	TRBJ2-3	CASSLGIGGGTDTQYF	TGTGCCAGCAGCCTAGGAATAGGCGGTGGCACAGATACGCAGTATTTT
medium-sized	15	TRBV19	TRBD1	TRBJ1-2	CASSSTPGGADGYTF	TGTGCCAGTAGTTCAACGCCAGGGGGAGCGGATGGCTACACCTTC
few	13	TRBV27	NA	TRBJ2-2	CASSLPPTGELFF	TGTGCCAGCAGTTTACCCCCCACCGGGGAGCTGTTTTTT
hyperexpanded	11	TRBV28	NA	TRBJ1-1	CASSRQAEAFF	TGTGCCAGCAGTCGACAGGCGGAAGCTTTCTTT
few	14	TRBV4-1	TRBD2	TRBJ2-3	CASSQDAGGDTQYF	TGCGCCAGCAGCCAAGATGCGGGGGGGGATACGCAGTATTTT
NA	13	TRBV11-3	NA	TRBJ2-7	CASSLRGDYEQYF	TGTGCCAGCAGCCTCAGGGGAGACTACGAGCAGTACTTC
NA	16	TRBV27	NA	TRBJ2-7	CASSLSGAPGSYEQYF	TGTGCCAGCAGTTTATCTGGGGCGCCGGGCTCCTACGAGCAGTACTTC
once	16	TRBV7-9	TRBD2	TRBJ2-6	CAVPESGASGANVLTF	TGTGCCGTGCCAGAGAGCGGGGCCTCTGGGGCCAACGTCCTGACTTTC
few	14	TRBV6-5	NA	TRBJ2-2	CASSESTESGELFF	TGTGCCAGCAGTGAGTCCACGGAATCCGGGGAGCTGTTTTTT
NA	15	TRBV27	TRBD1	TRBJ1-1	CASSSGQGALTEAFF	TGTGCCAGCAGTTCCGGACAGGGGGCGCTGACTGAAGCTTTCTTT
NA	15	TRBV27	NA	TRBJ2-2	CASSLWAGPAGELFF	TGTGCCAGCAGTTTATGGGCAGGCCCCGCCGGGGAGCTGTTTTTT
NA	14	TRBV5-1	NA	TRBJ1-5	CASSLVSGGRPQHF	TGCGCCAGCAGCTTGGTGTCAGGAGGACGGCCCCAGCATTTT
few	20	TRBV7-8	NA	TRBJ2-1	CASTRPSLLGGDWPYNEQFF	TGTGCCAGCACCCGCCCTTCTCTTTTAGGTGGGGACTGGCCTTACAATGAGCAGTTCTTC
NA	14	TRBV5-6	TRBD2	TRBJ2-7	CASSPQASGYEQYF	TGTGCCAGCAGCCCCCAGGCTAGCGGCTACGAGCAGTACTTC
once	13	TRBV29-1	NA	TRBJ2-1	CSALYHGENEQFF	TGCAGCGCTCTTTACCATGGGGAGAATGAGCAGTTCTTC
NA	17	TRBV11-2	TRBD2	TRBJ2-2	CASSLPLGGRSYGELFF	TGTGCCAGCAGCCTACCCCTTGGCGGGAGGAGTTACGGGGAGCTGTTTTTT
few	14	TRBV27	NA	TRBJ2-1	CASSHRSSYNEQFF	TGTGCCAGCAGTCATCGGAGCTCCTACAATGAGCAGTTCTTC
few	14	TRBV15	NA	TRBJ2-7	CATSREGPSYEQYF	TGTGCCACCAGCAGAGAGGGACCGTCCTACGAGCAGTACTTC
NA	15	TRBV6-1	NA	TRBJ2-7	CASSEGGRVLIEQYF	TGTGCCAGCAGTGAAGGTGGCAGGGTATTGATCGAGCAGTACTTC
few	15	TRBV14	NA	TRBJ1-2	CASSQDSGVYDGYTF	TGTGCCAGCAGCCAAGATTCCGGGGTGTATGATGGCTACACCTTC
once	19	TRBV4-1	NA	TRBJ1-6	CASSLFSPFVGTANSPLHF	TGCGCCAGCAGCCTTTTCAGCCCCTTCGTTGGGACGGCTAATTCACCCCTCCACTTT
NA	11	TRBV6-5	NA	TRBJ2-7	CASIEDKGWYF	TGTGCCAGCATCGAAGATAAGGGTTGGTACTTC
NA	12	TRBV27	TRBD2	TRBJ2-7	CASRGGAYEQYF	TGTGCCAGCAGGGGGGGGGCCTACGAGCAGTACTTC
NA	12	TRBV27	TRBD1	TRBJ2-5	CASSFSGGTQYF	TGTGCCAGCAGTTTTTCAGGGGGCACCCAGTACTTC
few	11	TRBV29-1	NA	TRBJ1-1	CSVEVNTEAFF	TGCAGCGTTGAGGTTAACACTGAAGCTTTCTTT
once	12	TRBV6-1	NA	TRBJ2-7	CASSLQGYEQYF	TGTGCCAGCAGTTTACAGGGCTACGAGCAGTACTTC
medium-sized	11	TRBV6-1	NA	TRBJ2-7	CASTVPRAVYF	TGTGCCAGCACAGTCCCTCGAGCAGTGTACTTC
NA	15	TRBV4-2	TRBD1	TRBJ2-3	CASSSGTGRPDTQYF	TGTGCCAGCAGCTCCGGGACAGGGAGGCCAGATACGCAGTATTTT
NA	11	TRBV20-1	NA	TRBJ2-7	CRARTLYEQYF	TGCAGGGCAAGGACCTTATACGAGCAGTACTTC
NA	13	TRBV5-4	NA	TRBJ1-1	CASSPGHNTEAFF	TGTGCCAGCAGCCCCGGCCACAACACTGAAGCTTTCTTT
once	15	TRBV6-5	TRBD1	TRBJ2-3	CASSAGTGEADTQYF	TGTGCCAGCAGTGCCGGGACAGGGGAGGCAGATACGCAGTATTTT
NA	15	TRBV27	NA	TRBJ2-1	CASSLSSRGHNEQFF	TGTGCCAGCAGTTTATCGTCCAGGGGCCACAATGAGCAGTTCTTC
NA	14	TRBV13	NA	TRBJ1-1	CASSETGQNTEAFF	TGTGCCAGCAGCGAGACGGGACAGAACACTGAAGCTTTCTTT
few	12	TRBV5-5	NA	TRBJ2-1	CASSLAQHEQFF	TGTGCCAGCAGCTTGGCACAGCATGAGCAGTTCTTC
NA	14	TRBV5-8	NA	TRBJ2-7	CASSLVGITYEQYF	TGTGCCAGCAGCTTGGTCGGGATTACCTACGAGCAGTACTTC
once	14	TRBV9	TRBD1	TRBJ1-5	CASSVTETGQPQHF	TGTGCCAGCAGCGTAACCGAGACAGGGCAGCCCCAGCATTTT
once	14	TRBV28	TRBD2	TRBJ2-1	CASSLAGDYNEQFF	TGTGCCAGCAGTCTAGCGGGAGACTACAATGAGCAGTTCTTC
medium-sized	14	TRBV6-1	TRBD1	TRBJ1-6	CASSAGTGGSPLHF	TGTGCCAGCAGTGCCGGGACAGGGGGCTCACCCCTCCACTTT
NA	17	TRBV7-6	NA	TRBJ1-1	CASSWQNSLPTDTEAFF	TGTGCCAGCAGCTGGCAAAATTCACTTCCGACGGACACTGAAGCTTTCTTT
NA	16	TRBV4-2	TRBD2	TRBJ2-1	CASSQETSGTYNEQFF	TGTGCCAGCAGCCAAGAAACTAGCGGGACGTACAATGAGCAGTTCTTC